The present T cell receptor (beta chain) was sequenced within a study of CD8 T cells in Susac syndrome. Study-level findings and limits: By the study's own acknowledgment, its TCR sequencing and HLA analysis included relatively few individuals.

An amount of RNA that ranged from roughly 0.45 to 1 ug was reverse transcribed with random hexamers. MiXCR, applied by TCRdb to the immunoSEQ multiplex PCR reads, yields one record per CDR3 protein. The sample has a few hundred thousand distinct CDR3 sequences, over 85% seen once. Remarks on this clonotype: Its antigen is undetermined.

Looked up from germline, CDR1 is SEHNR and CDR2 is FQNEAQ (reference sequence). The ends were cut back, 1 base at V and 6 bases at J, with 12 bases in the middle. This CDR3 spans 14 amino acids. This sequence originates from a human donor with multiple sclerosis. The chain links TRBV7-9 to TRBJ1-2; unclear D gene. Sequencing was done on a sample of CD4+ T cells from PBMCs. In DNA form, the CDR3 reads TGTGCCAGCAGCTTAGTTGGAGGCTCAAATGGCTACACCTTC. The encoded protein is CASSLVGGSNGYTF.